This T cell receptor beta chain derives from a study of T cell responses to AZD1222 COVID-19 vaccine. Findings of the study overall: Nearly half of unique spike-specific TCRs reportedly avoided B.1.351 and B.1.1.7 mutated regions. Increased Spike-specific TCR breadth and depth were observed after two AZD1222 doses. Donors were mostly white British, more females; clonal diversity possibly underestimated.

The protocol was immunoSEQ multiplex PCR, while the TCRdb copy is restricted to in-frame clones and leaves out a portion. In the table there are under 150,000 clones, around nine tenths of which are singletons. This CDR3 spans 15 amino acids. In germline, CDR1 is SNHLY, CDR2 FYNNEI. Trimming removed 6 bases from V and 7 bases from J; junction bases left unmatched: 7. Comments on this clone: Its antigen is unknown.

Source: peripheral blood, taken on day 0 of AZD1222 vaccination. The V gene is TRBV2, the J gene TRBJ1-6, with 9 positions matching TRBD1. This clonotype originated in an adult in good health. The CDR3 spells CASRVQGARNSPLHF. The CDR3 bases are TGTGCCAGCAGGGTACAGGGGGCGAGGAATTCACCCCTCCACTTT. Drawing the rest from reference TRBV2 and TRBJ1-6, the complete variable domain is EPEVTQTPSHQVTQMGQEVILRCVPISNHLYFYWYRQILGQKVEFLVSFYNNEISEKSEIFDDQFSVERPDGSNFTLKIRSTKLEDSAMYFCASRVQGARNSPLHFGNGTRLTVT.